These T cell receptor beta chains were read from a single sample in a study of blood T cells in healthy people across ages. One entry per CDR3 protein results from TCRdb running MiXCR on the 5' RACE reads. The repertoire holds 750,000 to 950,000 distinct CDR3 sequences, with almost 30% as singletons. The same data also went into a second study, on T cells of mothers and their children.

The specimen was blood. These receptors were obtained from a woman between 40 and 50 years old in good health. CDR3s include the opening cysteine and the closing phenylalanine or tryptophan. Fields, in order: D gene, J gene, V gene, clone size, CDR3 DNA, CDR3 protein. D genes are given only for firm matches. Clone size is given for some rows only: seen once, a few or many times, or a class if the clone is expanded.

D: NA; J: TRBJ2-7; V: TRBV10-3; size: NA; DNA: TGTGCCATCAGTGATGGGCAGGGGCCCCACGAGCAGTACTTC; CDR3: CAISDGQGPHEQYF
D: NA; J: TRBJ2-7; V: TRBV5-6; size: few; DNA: TGTGCCAGCAGCTTTGGATGGGACGGCCGGTACTTC; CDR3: CASSFGWDGRYF
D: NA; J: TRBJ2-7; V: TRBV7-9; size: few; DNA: TGTGCCAGCATCTCCGGGGGAGGGGGTTACGAGCAGTACTTC; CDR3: CASISGGGGYEQYF
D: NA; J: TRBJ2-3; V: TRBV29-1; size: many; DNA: TGCAGCGTATACGGACAGTACGATTCAGATACGCAGTATTTT; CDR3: CSVYGQYDSDTQYF
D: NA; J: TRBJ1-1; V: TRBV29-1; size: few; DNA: TGCAGCGCCGGGCCCGGGATTGAAGCTTTCTTT; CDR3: CSAGPGIEAFF
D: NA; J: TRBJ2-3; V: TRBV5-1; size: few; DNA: TGCGCCAGCAGCTTGGACAGGGACCCATTCGGGGATCAGTATTTT; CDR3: CASSLDRDPFGDQYF
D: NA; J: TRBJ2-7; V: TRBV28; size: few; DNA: TGTGCCAGCAGTCTTGCGACGGTTGCCTACGAGCAGTACTTC; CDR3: CASSLATVAYEQYF
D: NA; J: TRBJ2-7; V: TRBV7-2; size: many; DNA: TGTGCCAGCAGCCCCCAGATGGTCTCCTACGAGCAGTACTTC; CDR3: CASSPQMVSYEQYF
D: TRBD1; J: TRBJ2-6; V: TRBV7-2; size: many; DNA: TGTGCCAGCAGCCGGGGACAGGGGAACTCTGGGGCCAACGTCCTGACTTTC; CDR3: CASSRGQGNSGANVLTF
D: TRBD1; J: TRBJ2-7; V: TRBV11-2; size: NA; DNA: TGTGCCGGCAGCATAAGACAGGGCCATTACGAGCAGTACTTC; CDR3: CAGSIRQGHYEQYF
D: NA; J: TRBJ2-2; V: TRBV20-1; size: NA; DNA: TGCAGTGCTAGAGTTGGGGGCTCAGGCACCGGGGAGCTGTTTTTT; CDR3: CSARVGGSGTGELFF
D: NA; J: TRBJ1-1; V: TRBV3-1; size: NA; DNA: TGTGCCAGCAGCCCCCGGGACATGGCCACTGAAGCTTTCTTT; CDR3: CASSPRDMATEAFF
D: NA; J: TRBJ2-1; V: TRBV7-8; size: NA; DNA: TGTGCCAGCAGCTTAAGGCGGCTTACCTACAATGAGCAGTTCTTC; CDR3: CASSLRRLTYNEQFF
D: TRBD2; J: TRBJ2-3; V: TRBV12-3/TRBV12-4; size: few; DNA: TGTGCCAGCAGTCTACAGACGACTAGCGGGGGTCCAGATACGCAGTATTTT; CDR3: CASSLQTTSGGPDTQYF
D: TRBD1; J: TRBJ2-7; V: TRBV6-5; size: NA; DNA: TGTGCCAGCAGAGGGACAGGGGAGTCCTACGAGCAGTACTTC; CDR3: CASRGTGESYEQYF